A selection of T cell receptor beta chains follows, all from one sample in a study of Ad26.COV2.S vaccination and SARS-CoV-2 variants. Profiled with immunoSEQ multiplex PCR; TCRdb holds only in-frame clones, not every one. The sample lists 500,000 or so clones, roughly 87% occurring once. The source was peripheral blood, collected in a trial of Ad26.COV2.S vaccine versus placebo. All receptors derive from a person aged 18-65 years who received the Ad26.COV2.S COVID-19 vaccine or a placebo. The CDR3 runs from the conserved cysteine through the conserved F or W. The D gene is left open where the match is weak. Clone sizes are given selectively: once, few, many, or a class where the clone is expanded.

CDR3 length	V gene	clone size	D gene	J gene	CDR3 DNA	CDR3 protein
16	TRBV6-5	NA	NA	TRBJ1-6	TGTGCCAGCAGTTACTCAACAAATCCAAATAATTCACCCCTCCACTTT	CASSYSTNPNNSPLHF
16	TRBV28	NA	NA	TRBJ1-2	TGTGCCAGCAGTTCCCCAGACAGCTACTTTAACTATGGCTACACCTTC	CASSSPDSYFNYGYTF
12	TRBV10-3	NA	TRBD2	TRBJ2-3	TGTGCCATCAGTGAGGCGGGGGGCGTGTCGTATTTT	CAISEAGGVSYF
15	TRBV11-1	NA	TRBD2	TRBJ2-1	TGTGCCAGCAGCCCAGGGACTAGCGCGTACAATGAGCAGTTCTTC	CASSPGTSAYNEQFF
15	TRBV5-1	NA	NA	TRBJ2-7	TGCGCCAGCAGCTTCGCCCCGAGGTCGGCCTACGAGCAGTACTTC	CASSFAPRSAYEQYF
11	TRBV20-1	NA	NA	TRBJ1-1	TGCAGTGCTAGAGCTCGACTTGAAGCTTTCTTT	CSARARLEAFF
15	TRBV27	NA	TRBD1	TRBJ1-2	TGTGCCAGCAGTACAGGGGGCGCCGATCTTTATGGCTACACCTTC	CASSTGGADLYGYTF
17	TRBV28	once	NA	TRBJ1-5	TGTGCCAGCAGTTTAATGGGGCTCAGGGTGGGCAATCAGCCCCAGCATTTT	CASSLMGLRVGNQPQHF
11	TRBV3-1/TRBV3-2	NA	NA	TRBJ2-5	TGTGCCAGCAGCCTTCAGGGGACCCAGTACTTC	CASSLQGTQYF
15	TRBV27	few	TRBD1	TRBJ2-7	TGTGCCAGCAGTTTATCGGCAGGGGGCTTTTACGAGCAGTACTTC	CASSLSAGGFYEQYF
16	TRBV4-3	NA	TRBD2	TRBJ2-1	TGCGCCAGCAGCCCCCTGGACGGGGGGACTTACAATGAGCAGTTCTTC	CASSPLDGGTYNEQFF
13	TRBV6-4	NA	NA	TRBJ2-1	TGTGCCAGCAGTGTAAACTCCTACAATGAGCAGTTCTTC	CASSVNSYNEQFF
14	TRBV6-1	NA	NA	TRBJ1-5	TGTGCCAGCGAGTCGGCGGGAAACAATCAGCCCCAGCATTTT	CASESAGNNQPQHF
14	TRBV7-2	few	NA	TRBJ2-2	TGTGCCAGCAGCTACACGACCGGTGCGGGGGAGCTGTTTTTT	CASSYTTGAGELFF
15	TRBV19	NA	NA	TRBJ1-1	TGTGCCAGTAGTATAGCCCTTACAGGGCTTCTTGGAGCTTTCTTT	CASSIALTGLLGAFF
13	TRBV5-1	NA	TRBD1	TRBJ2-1	TGCGCCAGCAGCCAATCCACAGGGGCCGAGCAGTTCTTC	CASSQSTGAEQFF
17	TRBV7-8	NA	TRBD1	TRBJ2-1	TGTGCCAGCAGCTTAGAGTCCGCGGGGACAGGGAACGATGAGCAGTTCTTC	CASSLESAGTGNDEQFF
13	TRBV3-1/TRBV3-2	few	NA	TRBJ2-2	TGTGCCAGCAAACCTCCGGCATCCGGGGAGCTGTTTTTT	CASKPPASGELFF
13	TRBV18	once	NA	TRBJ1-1	TGTGCCAGCTCCCCCTTGGTGAACACTGAAGCTTTCTTT	CASSPLVNTEAFF
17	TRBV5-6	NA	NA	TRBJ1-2	TGTGCCAGCAAGTTGTGGGAATCCGGGACCTTATTGGGTGGCTACACCTTC	CASKLWESGTLLGGYTF
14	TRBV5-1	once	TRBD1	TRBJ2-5	TGCGCCAGCAGCTTCCAAGACAGGGGAGAGACCCAGTACTTC	CASSFQDRGETQYF
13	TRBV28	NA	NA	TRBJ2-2	TGTGCCAGCAGTTTTGTGTCCACCGGGGAGCTGTTTTTT	CASSFVSTGELFF
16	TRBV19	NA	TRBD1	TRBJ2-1	TGTGCCAGTAGTGACAGACAGGGGGGGACGATTGATGAGCAGTTCTTC	CASSDRQGGTIDEQFF
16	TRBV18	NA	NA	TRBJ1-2	TGTGCCAGCTCCCACCTCGCGACGAACGAACTTTATGGCTACACCTTC	CASSHLATNELYGYTF
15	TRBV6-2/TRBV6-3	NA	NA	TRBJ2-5	TGTGCCAGCAGTTACTACGGGACATTACAAGAGACCCAGTACTTC	CASSYYGTLQETQYF
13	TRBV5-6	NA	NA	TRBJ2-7	TGTGCCAGCACCAAGACAGACATCTACGAGCAGTACTTC	CASTKTDIYEQYF
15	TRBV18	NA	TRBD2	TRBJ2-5	TGTGCCAGCTCACCAGGGGTAGCGGGTCGAGAGACCCAGTACTTC	CASSPGVAGRETQYF
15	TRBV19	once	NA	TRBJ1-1	TGTGCCAGTAGTATGGCGGGGGGCTTGAACACTGAAGCTTTCTTT	CASSMAGGLNTEAFF
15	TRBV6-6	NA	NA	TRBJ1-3	TGTGCCAGCAGTTATACCATCGGGTCTGGAAACACCATATATTTT	CASSYTIGSGNTIYF
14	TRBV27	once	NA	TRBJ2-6	TGTGCCAGCAGTTCAGGGTCCGGGGCCAACGTCCTGACTTTC	CASSSGSGANVLTF
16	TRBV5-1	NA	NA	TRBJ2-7	TGCGCCAGCAGCCCGGATTCAGGACCTCCTTCCTACGAGCAGTACTTC	CASSPDSGPPSYEQYF
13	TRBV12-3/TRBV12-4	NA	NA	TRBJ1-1	TGTGCCAGCAGCTCCCAGTGGAACACTGAAGCTTTCTTT	CASSSQWNTEAFF
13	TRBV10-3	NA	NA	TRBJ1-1	TGTGCCATCAGTGATAACAGGAACACTGAAGCTTTCTTT	CAISDNRNTEAFF
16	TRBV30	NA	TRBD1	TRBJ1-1	TGTGCCTGGAGACTCAGACAGGGAATGGGTCATACTGAAGCTTTCTTT	CAWRLRQGMGHTEAFF
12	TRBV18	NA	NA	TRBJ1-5	TGTGCCAGCTCAGGGGGGGATCAGCCCCAGCATTTT	CASSGGDQPQHF
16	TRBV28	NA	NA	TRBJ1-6	TGTGCCAGCAGTTTCGGGTGGGGCGCAGGTAATTCACCCCTCCACTTT	CASSFGWGAGNSPLHF
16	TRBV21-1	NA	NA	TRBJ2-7	TGTGCCAGCAGCAAAGAACCGGGACAGGGGGCGGGTGAGCAGTACTTC	CASSKEPGQGAGEQYF
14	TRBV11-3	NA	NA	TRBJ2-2	TGTGCCAGCAGCTCAGGGCGCGCCACCGGGGAGCTGTTTTTT	CASSSGRATGELFF
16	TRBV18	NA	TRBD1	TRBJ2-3	TGTGCCAGCTCACGCAGACAGGGGGGCCACACAGATACGCAGTATTTT	CASSRRQGGHTDTQYF
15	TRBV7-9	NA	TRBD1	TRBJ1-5	TGTGCCAGCAGACCCGGGACAGGGGTAGATCAGCCCCAGCATTTT	CASRPGTGVDQPQHF
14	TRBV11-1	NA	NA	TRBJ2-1	TGTGCCAGCAGCTCCGTGCGTTCCTACAATGAGCAGTTCTTC	CASSSVRSYNEQFF
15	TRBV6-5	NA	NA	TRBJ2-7	TGTGCCAGCCGCTCACAACCTGCGAGCGCCTACGAGCAGTACTTC	CASRSQPASAYEQYF
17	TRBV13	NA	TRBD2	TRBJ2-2	TGTGCCAGCAGTCCTCGGGGACTAGCGGGAGTGGTCGGGGAGCTGTTTTTT	CASSPRGLAGVVGELFF
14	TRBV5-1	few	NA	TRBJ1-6	TGCGCCAGCAGCGCCGGAGATTATAATTCACCCCTCCACTTT	CASSAGDYNSPLHF
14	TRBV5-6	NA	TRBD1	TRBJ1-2	TGTGCCAGCAGCCGGGACAGAGTATACTATGGCTACACCTTC	CASSRDRVYYGYTF
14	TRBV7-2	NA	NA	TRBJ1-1	TGTGCCAGCAGCCAGGGATATGCGGGACCCCGGACGGGCTTT	CASSQGYAGPRTGF
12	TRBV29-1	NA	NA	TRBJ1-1	TGCAGCGGTAATTTGGGGGGCACTGAAGCTTTCTTT	CSGNLGGTEAFF
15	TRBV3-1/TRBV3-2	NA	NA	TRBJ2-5	TGTGCCAGCAGCCTCCTTCCCAGAATGCAAGAGACCCAGTACTTC	CASSLLPRMQETQYF
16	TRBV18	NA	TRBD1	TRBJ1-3	TGTGCCAGCTCACCAGAGACAGGGATCTCTGGAAACACCATATATTTT	CASSPETGISGNTIYF
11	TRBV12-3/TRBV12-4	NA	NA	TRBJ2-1	TGTGCCAGCAGTTTTGGGGGATTGGGGTTCTTC	CASSFGGLGFF
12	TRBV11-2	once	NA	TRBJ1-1	TGTGCCAGCAGCTTAGTCCCCACTGAAGCTTTCTTT	CASSLVPTEAFF
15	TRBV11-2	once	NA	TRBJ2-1	TGTGCCAGCAGCCCGGGGACTCCCTCCTACAATGAGCAGTTCTTC	CASSPGTPSYNEQFF
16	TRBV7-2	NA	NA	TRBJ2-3	TGTGCCAGCAGCCGTCAAAGGGCCGGAGGGGCAGATACGCAGTATTTT	CASSRQRAGGADTQYF
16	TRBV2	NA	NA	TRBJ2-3	TGTGCCAGCAGTGAAGCGGTGGGGTTTCGCACAGATACGCAGTATTTT	CASSEAVGFRTDTQYF
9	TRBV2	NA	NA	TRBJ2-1	TGTGCCAGCAACAATGAGCAGTTCTTC	CASNNEQFF
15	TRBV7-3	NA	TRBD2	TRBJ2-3	TGTGCCAGCAGCTCACTAGCGACTAGCACAGATACGCAGTATTTT	CASSSLATSTDTQYF
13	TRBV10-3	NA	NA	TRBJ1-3	TGTGCCATCAGTGAGTCTTTTGAGGACCCCGTATATTTT	CAISESFEDPVYF
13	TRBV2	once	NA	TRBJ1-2	TGTGCCAGCAGTGATGAGGGGAACTATGGCTACACCTTC	CASSDEGNYGYTF
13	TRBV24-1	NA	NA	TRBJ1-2	TGTGCCACCAGTGAAATCAAGGAGTATGGCTACACCTTC	CATSEIKEYGYTF
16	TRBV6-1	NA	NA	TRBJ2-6	TGTGCCAGCAGTGAACGTCAGAGCTCTGGGGCCAACGTCCTGACTTTC	CASSERQSSGANVLTF